This T cell receptor beta chain was obtained from a study of T cell repertoires in cytomegalovirus infection (dated by TCRdb to between 2018 and 2020). Concerning the study at large: Because public TCR beta signatures pointed to carriage of CMV infection together with the matching HLA type, the HLA type of each donor mattered for the analysis. Study-wide findings and limitations: In both this cohort and an independent cohort of more than 350 donors, the cumulative frequency of public TCR beta family members distinguished carriers of CMV infection plus the relevant HLA type. The ex vivo response was dominated by HLA-C-restricted CMV-specific TCR beta clonotypes, which also provided the single most frequent clonotype in two of eight donors.

Instrument on record: Illumina HiSeq 1500. Using fastp trimming at Q25 and MiXCR clonotype assembly, TCRdb reanalyzed the public sequencing data and kept in-frame beta chains. Each entry is one CDR3 protein sequence, shown with its most common DNA and genes. This sample comprises 600,000 to 800,000 distinct CDR3 sequences, less than 25% of them detected only once. The ten largest account for 8% of the sample. Between the V and J ends, shortened by 5 bases and 4 bases respectively, the junction contains 9 bases. CDR1 and CDR2 are drawn from the germline V gene: MNHEY, SVGEGT. From its cysteine to its valine, the CDR3 spans 12 amino acids. Just the 36-base CDR3 DNA is kept, in frame starting at base 1. In this sample, this clonotype turned up many times. Its cognate antigen has yet to be identified. No much larger clone exists at a distance of one base, and base qualities are not known.

Material: CD8+ T cells from PBMCs. This receptor chain uses TRBV6-2 or TRBV6-3 and TRBJ2-7, with the D segment identity uncertain. The receptor's source is a human donor in good health (CMV status not recorded). Some clones in this sample may be carry-over from other donors' samples. The nucleotides read TGTGCCAGCAGTCGAGACCCATACGAGCAGTACGTC. Translated, it reads CASSRDPYEQYV.